The next 29 T cell receptor beta chains were all read from a single sample in a study of T-cell reconstitution after alpha-beta-depleted transplantation in children. TCRbeta library construction was performed incorporating unique molecular identifiers. TCRdb called the PCR reads again in MiXCR, with one record for every CDR3 protein. The sample records 300,000 to 400,000 distinct CDR3 sequences, roughly 21% being singletons. The sequences come from PBMCs, mostly from graft donor cells, collected 180 days after TCRalphabeta/CD19-depleted stem cell transplant. These receptors were obtained from a male patient between 10 and 17 years old who had a stem cell transplant for acute lymphoblastic leukemia, so the T cells may come from the graft donor.

This clonotype occurred a few times. J is TRBJ1-3 and V is TRBV6-5; D remains unclear. V was clipped by 2 bases and J by 0 bases, with 11 bases between them. Germline V CDR1 and CDR2: MNHEY, SVGAGI. The CDR3 runs 16 residues. As DNA, the CDR3 is TGTGCCAGCAGTTACGGGGATGAGAGCTCTGGAAACACCATATATTTT. Translation gives CASSYGDESSGNTIYF.

As for this clonotype: This may be a read error: a much more frequent sequence differs by one nucleotide. The chain combines TRBV11-1 with TRBJ2-7; weak D call: TRBD1 (6 bases). CDR1 is SGHAT, CDR2 FQDESV, per germline (reference sequence). The CDR3 totals 13 residues. Trimming cost V 4 bases and J 8 bases, with 15 bases left between them. The CDR3 loop reads CASSYQGWRKQYF. As DNA, the CDR3 is TGTGCCAGCAGCTACCAGGGGTGGAGGAAGCAGTACTTC.

This clonotype was detected a few times. J is TRBJ2-1 and V is TRBV5-6, with D perhaps matching TRBD1 (6 bases). Germline V gene data show CDR1 as SGHDT and CDR2 as YYEEEE. V shed 2 bases and J shed 4 bases, with 13 bases lying between them. This CDR3 spans 15 amino acids. CDR3 bases: TGTGCCAGCAGCTTCGGCCTCGGACAGTACAATGAGCAGTTCTTC. This codes for CASSFGLGQYNEQFF. The full variable domain, completed using reference TRBV5-6 and TRBJ2-1, is DAGVTQSPTHLIKTRGQQVTLRCSPKSGHDTVSWYQQALGQGPQFIFQYYEEEERQRGNFPDRFSGHQFPNYSSELNVNALLLGDSALYLCASSFGLGQYNEQFFGPGTRLTVL.

The chain recombines TRBV7-6 with TRBJ2-2, with D possibly matching TRBD2 (6 bases). The CDR3 has 17 residues. Looked up from germline, CDR1 is SGHVS and CDR2 is FNYEAQ. The V gene lost 4 bases and the J gene lost 0 bases, with 15 bases spanning the gap. CDR3 loop: CASSSRLALANTGELFF. The CDR3, as DNA: TGTGCCAGCAGCTCTCGTCTAGCGTTAGCGAACACCGGGGAGCTGTTTTTT.

V and J are TRBV5-1 and TRBJ1-5; a possible D gene is TRBD1 (5 bases). From germline, CDR1 is SGHRS and CDR2 YFSETQ. The V and J ends lost 2 bases and 3 bases respectively, with 15 bases between them. The CDR3 covers 16 residues. CDR3 bases: TGCGCCAGCAGCTTAACACCTGGACACTTCAATCAGCCCCAGCATTTT. Its protein product is CASSLTPGHFNQPQHF.

In this sample, this clonotype turned up a few times. The chain combines TRBV20-1 with TRBJ2-2; unclear D gene. The CDR3 is made up of 14 amino acids. In germline, CDR1 is DFQATT, CDR2 SNEGSKA (reference sequence). The ends were cut back, 3 bases at V and 0 bases at J, with 8 bases in the middle. CDR3 nucleotide sequence: TGCAGTGCTAGCCGACCGTCGAACACCGGGGAGCTGTTTTTT. This sequence encodes CSASRPSNTGELFF.

CDR3 in DNA: TGTGCCAGCAGCTACCCGACAGGGGGCCGGACCGGGGAGCTGTTTTTT. Protein product: CASSYPTGGRTGELFF. This chain links TRBV7-3 with TRBJ2-2; 10 bases map to TRBD1. CDR3 length: 16 residues. J gave up 5 bases and V 4 bases, and 7 bases lay outside the gene matches. Germline CDR1 reads SGHTA; CDR2 reads FQGTGA.

The chain joins TRBV9 to TRBJ2-1, with D uncertain. This CDR3 comprises 14 residues. The germline gives CDR1 SGDLS, CDR2 YYNGEE. V lost 7 bases and J lost 5, with 16 bases in between. The CDR3 DNA reads TGTGCCAGCGAGCCCGGCGGCCGCGACAATGAGCAGTTCTTC. Its protein is CASEPGGRDNEQFF.

This clonotype was counted only a few times. The chain links TRBV6-1 to TRBJ2-7; TRBD1 matches 8 bases. The CDR3 is made up of 14 amino acids. Germline CDR1 reads MNHNS; CDR2 reads SASEGT. The ends lost 6 bases at V and 2 bases at J; junction bases unmatched: 6. This CDR3 reads CASRRQGSTYEQYF. The CDR3 nucleotides are TGTGCCAGCAGAAGACAGGGGTCAACCTACGAGCAGTACTTC.

This clonotype has more than one count but fewer than ten. This chain uses TRBV9 with TRBJ2-7; D gene ambiguous. Germline V gene sequence: CDR1 SGDLS, CDR2 YYNGEE. The V gene lost 2 bases and the J gene lost 0 bases, with 9 bases spanning the gap. This CDR3 is built from 14 residues. As DNA, the CDR3 is TGTGCCAGCAGCGTGAGTGTCAACTCCTACGAGCAGTACTTC. Residues: CASSVSVNSYEQYF.

The table lists this clonotype with a few counts. The chain's CDR3 is CASSEAPGLLAYF. CDR3 bases: TGTGCCAGCAGTGAGGCCCCGGGTCTTCTGGCGTACTTC. The chain uses TRBV2 and TRBJ2-7, with unresolved D. Trimming took off 3 bases at V and 12 bases at J, with 18 bases between the two ends. Germline V gene data show CDR1 as SNHLY and CDR2 as FYNNEI. The CDR3 runs to 13 residues.

The gene calls are TRBV5-4 and TRBJ2-5; 7 bases are a match to TRBD2. This CDR3 has 15 residues. Germline assignment: CDR1 SGHNT and CDR2 YYREEE (reference sequence). V was clipped by 4 bases and J by 5 bases; unmatched bases: 11. CDR3 DNA sequence: TGTGCCAGCAGCGGGGGGTCGGGACTACGGGAGACCCAGTACTTC. Its translation is CASSGGSGLRETQYF.

The chain joins TRBV27 to TRBJ1-1, with a weak D call TRBD1 (6 bases). Trimming removed 7 bases from V and 4 bases from J, with 16 bases in between. Germline V CDR1 and CDR2: MNHEY, SMNVEV (reference sequence). The CDR3 is 14 amino acids. The CDR3 coding sequence is TGTGCCAGCACTCCCAGGGGCTTTGGCACTGAAGCTTTCTTT. Encoded protein: CASTPRGFGTEAFF.

The rearrangement uses TRBV5-1 and TRBJ1-5; TRBD1 aligns across 7 bases. V gave up 4 bases and J gave up 6 bases; unmatched junction bases: 7. Per germline, CDR1 SGHRS and CDR2 YFSETQ. This CDR3 is built from 14 residues. CDR3 amino acids: CASSLEAGGQPQHF. The CDR3 coding sequence is TGCGCCAGCAGCCTCGAGGCAGGGGGTCAGCCCCAGCATTTT.

The V call is TRBV4-1, the J call TRBJ1-2; 7 nucleotides align to TRBD1. There are 14 residues in the CDR3. J lost 3 bases, V lost 5 bases, and 6 bases had no gene match. Germline values: CDR1 MGHRA, CDR2 YSYEKL. This CDR3 is CASSYIDRDYGYTF. The CDR3 nucleotides are TGCGCCAGCAGCTATATTGACAGGGACTATGGCTACACCTTC.

The chain carries TRBV7-2 and TRBJ1-2; D unresolved. V dropped 11 bases and J dropped 4 bases, with 20 bases sitting between them. The CDR3 totals 14 residues. Germline V gives CDR1 SGHTA, CDR2 FQGNSA. As DNA, the CDR3 is TGTGCCGAGGGCGACGCGTTCATGCCCTATGGCTACACCTTC. Translation: CAEGDAFMPYGYTF.

The J gene is TRBJ2-1, the V gene TRBV12-3 or TRBV12-4; TRBD2 matches at 10 bases. The V gene end was trimmed by 3 bases and the J gene end by 8 bases; junction bases not matched to a gene: 7. CDR3 length: 15 residues. CDR3 sequence reads: CASSFGASGSHEQFF. CDR3 nucleotide sequence: TGTGCCAGCAGTTTTGGGGCTAGCGGGAGCCATGAGCAGTTCTTC.

This chain uses TRBV12-3 or TRBV12-4 with TRBJ1-1; 7 bases fit TRBD1. With V trimmed by 5 bases and J by 6 bases, 6 bases remained unmatched. The CDR3 totals 13 residues. For the CDR3, the DNA is TGTGCCAGCAGTCTACAGGGGAATTCTGAAGCTTTCTTT. Its translation is CASSLQGNSEAFF.

This clonotype has ten or more counts. CDR3 bases: TGCGCCAGCAGCTCCGGACAGCCCAATCAGCCCCAGCATTTT. Protein product: CASSSGQPNQPQHF. The chain has TRBV5-1 and TRBJ1-5, with D possibly matching TRBD1 (6 bases). With 3 bases removed from V and 3 bases from J, the gap between germline ends came to 10 bases. The CDR3 covers 14 residues. Germline CDR1 and CDR2: SGHRS and YFSETQ. Together with reference TRBV5-1 and TRBJ1-5, the CDR3 gives the full variable domain: KAGVTQTPRYLIKTRGQQVTLSCSPISGHRSVSWYQQTPGQGLQFLFEYFSETQRNKGNFPGRFSGRQFSNSRSEMNVSTLELGDSALYLCASSSGQPNQPQHFGDGTRLSIL.

The rearrangement links TRBV29-1 to TRBJ2-3, with 12 bases matching TRBD2. CDR3 length: 16 residues. Germline trimming cut 6 bases from V and 4 bases from J; bases unmatched to any gene: 11. Germline V gives CDR1 SQVTM, CDR2 ANQGSEA. The CDR3 nucleotides are TGCAGCGTCTCTCTCCGGACTAGCGGGATTGCAGATACGCAGTATTTT. It specifies CSVSLRTSGIADTQYF.

The V call is TRBV20-1, the J call TRBJ1-5; 12 nucleotides line up with TRBD1. The CDR3 contains 18 residues. Germline V gives CDR1 DFQATT, CDR2 SNEGSKA (reference sequence). With 2 bases clipped from V and 9 bases from J, the junction kept 17 bases outside the gene matches. In DNA form, the CDR3 reads TGCAGTGCTAGATGGGACAGGGGGCGCCCCGATAGGAGTCTGCCCCAGCATTTT. The encoded protein is CSARWDRGRPDRSLPQHF.

V gene TRBV7-9 combines with J gene TRBJ2-3; D might be TRBD2 (6 bases). This CDR3 has 16 amino acids. V was pared by 0 bases and J by 1 base, with 11 bases between. Per germline, CDR1 SEHNR and CDR2 FQNEAQ (reference sequence). CDR3 loop: CASSLAVVAGTDTQYF. CDR3 nucleotides: TGTGCCAGCAGCTTAGCGGTGGTAGCGGGCACAGATACGCAGTATTTT.

This clonotype was seen only a few times. V gene TRBV4-1 combines with J gene TRBJ1-4, with a possible D match to TRBD1 (6 bases). This CDR3 contains 15 residues. Germline CDR1 and CDR2: MGHRA and YSYEKL. V was pared by 6 bases and J by 2 bases, with 13 bases between. DNA of the CDR3: TGCGCCAGCAGGTCCACAGGGACGACTAATGAAAAACTGTTTTTT. It translates to CASRSTGTTNEKLFF.

V gene TRBV29-1 combines with J gene TRBJ2-1, with TRBD2 as a possible D gene (6 bases). This CDR3 spans 17 amino acids. CDR1 SQVTM and CDR2 ANQGSEA come from the germline V gene. The V gene lost 3 bases and the J gene lost 4 bases, with 22 bases spanning the gap. For the CDR3, the DNA is TGCAGCGTTGACGGGATAGCGGATTGGGCACGTTACAATGAGCAGTTCTTC. Encoded protein: CSVDGIADWARYNEQFF.

V gene TRBV10-3 combines with J gene TRBJ2-7; 7 nucleotides line up with TRBD1. Germline CDR1 ENHRY, CDR2 SYGVKD. The CDR3 runs to 15 residues. Trimming took 3 bases from V and 5 from J; bases not matched to a gene: 10. The CDR3 spells CAISDYAGGVNEQYF. In DNA, the CDR3 is TGTGCCATCAGTGATTACGCAGGGGGTGTTAACGAGCAGTACTTC.

In its sample, this clonotype was seen a few times. This chain links TRBV5-1 with TRBJ2-5; 10 bases are shared with TRBD1. Per germline, CDR1 SGHRS and CDR2 YFSETQ. This CDR3 comprises 17 residues. Trimming cost V 3 bases and J 5 bases; bases outside gene matches: 13. DNA of the CDR3: TGCGCCAGCAGCTCCGGAGCCGGGACAGGGGCTCGGGAGACCCAGTACTTC. Amino acids: CASSSGAGTGARETQYF.

This clonotype was seen a handful of times. The rearrangement links TRBV7-6 to TRBJ2-3; 9 bases are a match to TRBD1. CDR3 length: 15 amino acids. V shed 3 bases, J shed 6 bases, and the junction held 7 bases outside the gene matches. Germline CDR1 and CDR2: SGHVS and FNYEAQ. CDR3 sequence: CASSFGQGISDTQYF. The CDR3 DNA reads TGTGCCAGCAGCTTCGGACAGGGGATCTCGGATACGCAGTATTTT.

Only a few counts were recorded for this clonotype. The chain is built from TRBV20-1 and TRBJ1-2; D gene unclear. The CDR3 is 12 amino acids. V was cut by 0 bases and J by 4 bases, with 6 bases left in between. The germline V gene has CDR1 DFQATT and CDR2 SNEGSKA (reference sequence). For the CDR3, the DNA is TGCAGTGCTAGAGATCGGGGCTATGGCTACACCTTC. It codes for CSARDRGYGYTF.

This clonotype has only a few counts. V gene TRBV10-3 combines with J gene TRBJ1-2; TRBD1 might be the D (5 bases). Germline V gene sequence: CDR1 ENHRY, CDR2 SYGVKD. CDR3 size: 12 residues. Trimming shortened V by 8 bases and J by 4 bases, and 11 bases separated the two germline ends. The CDR3: CAISGVLYGYTF. The CDR3 DNA reads as TGTGCCATCTCGGGGGTGCTCTATGGCTACACCTTC.